Listed here is a single TCR beta chain. The antigen is unknown. The donors, nominally healthy at sampling, likely had unrecorded immune exposures. These data belong to a study of cytomegalovirus exposure and HLA in healthy donors. The PCR used 60 Vbeta and 13 Jbeta primers. In the original workflow: Roughly 10 million shared chains were among tens of millions of unique TCR beta chains counted in a later analysis. Measured with immunoSEQ multiplex PCR; TCRdb has only the in-frame clones, and not every one. From that table come the V and J calls and clone size; the DNA was used to work out D and trimming. The listing contains about 200,000 clones. The CDR3 is 12 residues long. V shed 4 bases and J shed 9 bases, with 10 bases lying between them. Germline loops: CDR1 SEHNR, CDR2 FQNEAQ (reference sequence). Study-level points and caveats: Later analysis found that TCR beta chains associated with HLA were more clonally expanded than other, equally common chains. Immune exposure information available was restricted to CMV serostatus.

V gene TRBV7-9 combines with J gene TRBJ2-1, with D maybe TRBD2 (5 bases). The sample taken for sequencing was PBMCs. The sequence derives from a girl aged 2-10 years in good health and CMV-seropositive. The CDR3 region has the DNA TGTGCCAGCAGCTCAACTAGAGGTGAGCAGTTCTTC. This sequence encodes CASSSTRGEQFF. Full variable domain (rest looked up from reference TRBV7-9 and TRBJ2-1): DTGVSQNPRHKITKRGQNVTFRCDPISEHNRLYWYRQTLGQGPEFLTYFQNEAQLEKSRLLSDRFSAERPKGSFSTLEIQRTEQGDSAMYLCASSSTRGEQFFGPGTRLTVL.